These 29 T cell receptor beta chains originate from one sample sequenced in a study of cytomegalovirus exposure and HLA in healthy donors. 60 Vbeta and 13 Jbeta primers were used in PCR. The assay was immunoSEQ multiplex PCR, and TCRdb's table has in-frame clones only and misses some. There are roughly 100,000 clones in the sample; around two thirds occur only once, and less than 4.5% lies in the top ten. Sequenced input: PBMCs. These receptors came from a young man in good health and CMV-seropositive.

The chain uses TRBV5-1 and TRBJ2-5, with TRBD1 identical over 10 bases. TRBJ2-7 matches the DNA end more closely, so the J call is doubtful. This CDR3 has 15 amino acids. Looked up from germline, CDR1 is SGHRS and CDR2 is YFSETQ. CDR3 in amino acids: CASSWGTGATYEQYF. The CDR3 nucleotides read TGCGCCAGCAGCTGGGGGACAGGGGCTACCTACGAGCAGTACTTC.

The gene calls are TRBV27 and TRBJ2-7; TRBD2 is a possible D gene (5 bases). The CDR3 covers 13 residues. Germline V gene lookup returns CDR1 MNHEY and CDR2 SMNVEV (reference sequence). V lost 3 bases to trimming and J lost 3 bases, with 9 bases between them. The CDR3 nucleotides read TGTGCCAGCAGTTTCGCCCGGGGCTACGAGCAGTACTTC. Its translation is CASSFARGYEQYF.

V is TRBV6-5 and J is TRBJ2-1; D may be TRBD1 (6 bases). There are 15 residues in the CDR3. CDR1 and CDR2 from the germline V gene are MNHEY and SVGAGI. V lost 2 bases and J lost 2, with 10 bases in between. For the CDR3, the DNA is TGTGCCAGCAGTTACGCACAGGGAACCTACAATGAGCAGTTCTTC. As protein: CASSYAQGTYNEQFF.

The chain links TRBV10-3 to TRBJ2-5; 7 nucleotides agree with TRBD1. The assigned J gene may be wrong: the sequence end matches TRBJ2-7 better. Germline loops: CDR1 ENHRY, CDR2 SYGVKD. This CDR3 is built from 14 residues. CDR3 loop: CAISGYAGGSEQYF. The CDR3 DNA reads TGTGCCATCAGTGGGTATGCAGGGGGTAGCGAGCAGTACTTC.

The chain joins TRBV2 to TRBJ2-5; D is possibly TRBD1 (5 bases). Germline V lookup: CDR1 SNHLY, CDR2 FYNNEI. The CDR3 is 15 residues long. V lost 1 base, J lost 5 bases, and 14 bases lay in between. The chain's CDR3 is CASSEVSGLGETQYF. CDR3 coding DNA: TGTGCCAGCAGTGAAGTGTCAGGGCTGGGGGAGACCCAGTACTTC.

V and J are TRBV5-6 and TRBJ2-7; D gene unclear. The length of the CDR3 is 13 residues. The germline gives CDR1 SGHDT, CDR2 YYEEEE. Trimming took off 6 bases at V and 6 bases at J, with 16 bases between the two ends. CDR3 DNA sequence: TGTGCCAGCACCCTTCCCTTCGGTGGCGAGCAGTACTTC. Translated: CASTLPFGGEQYF.

This clone has more than one count but fewer than ten. The chain employs TRBV4-2 and TRBJ1-1; TRBD1 matches 9 bases. Losses at the gene ends were 4 bases for V and 5 bases for J; bases not matched to a gene: 11. Germline V lookup: CDR1 LGHNA, CDR2 YNFKEQ. The CDR3 sequence is 16 residues long. CDR3 in amino acids: CASSPRIDRGGTEAFF. CDR3 sequence (DNA): TGTGCCAGCAGCCCCCGAATAGACAGGGGGGGAACTGAAGCTTTCTTT.

The rearrangement links TRBV5-6 to TRBJ2-7; D remains unclear. Per the germline V gene, CDR1 is SGHDT and CDR2 is YYEEEE. Trimming took 2 bases from V and 4 from J, leaving 4 bases between them. The CDR3 sequence is 11 residues long. The CDR3 here is CASSFGYEQYF. CDR3 nucleotide sequence: TGTGCCAGCAGCTTCGGGTACGAGCAGTACTTC.

The genes are TRBV5-1 and TRBJ2-5; 7 bases map to TRBD2. The germline CDR1 and CDR2 sequences are SGHRS and YFSETQ. V shed 0 bases and J 2 bases; nucleotides not matched to a gene: 4. The CDR3 has 15 residues. CDR3 residues: CASSLDAGVQETQYF. In DNA, the CDR3 is TGCGCCAGCAGCTTGGACGCGGGGGTACAAGAGACCCAGTACTTC.

The rearrangement joins TRBV2 to TRBJ1-2, with D maybe TRBD1 (5 bases). Trimming shortened V by 6 bases and J by 7 bases, and 15 bases separated the two germline ends. Germline CDR1 SNHLY, CDR2 FYNNEI. This CDR3 is 13 amino acids long. The chain's CDR3 is CASRDNRLSGYTF. Written as DNA, the CDR3 is TGTGCCAGCAGGGACAACCGCCTCTCTGGCTACACCTTC.

V is TRBV5-1 and J is TRBJ1-4; no reliable D call. Germline assignment: CDR1 SGHRS and CDR2 YFSETQ. V lost 0 bases, J lost 0 bases, and 12 bases lay in between. The CDR3 sequence is 17 residues long. This CDR3 is CASSLAPHYATNEKLFF. DNA of the CDR3: TGCGCCAGCAGCTTGGCCCCGCACTATGCAACTAATGAAAAACTGTTTTTT.

This clone was observed a few times. This chain connects TRBV10-3 to TRBJ2-7, with 10 bases matching TRBD2. Per the germline V gene, CDR1 is ENHRY and CDR2 is SYGVKD. The CDR3 extends over 13 amino acids. V gave up 8 bases and J gave up 7 bases; unmatched junction bases: 8. The CDR3 nucleotides read TGTGCCATCGGCCTAGCGGGGGCCTTGGAGCAGTACTTC. This encodes CAIGLAGALEQYF.

As DNA, the CDR3 is TGTGCCAGCAGCTTAGGGACAAACGCCCAGGGCCAGTACTTC. Translating it yields CASSLGTNAQGQYF. The V call is TRBV11-2, the J call TRBJ2-5, with TRBD1 as a possible D gene (5 bases). V lost 1 base and J lost 10, with 16 bases in between. CDR3 length: 14 residues. Germline V CDR1 and CDR2: SGHAT, FQNNGV.

This clone was seen a handful of times. The J gene is TRBJ2-3, the V gene TRBV6-6; 11 positions agree with TRBD2. The CDR3 is 15 amino acids. The V gene's germline CDR1 is MNHNY and CDR2 SVGAGI (reference sequence). V lost 6 bases, J lost 3 bases, and 5 bases stayed unmatched. CDR3 DNA sequence: TGTGCCAGCAGGGAGGGACTAGCGGATACAGATACGCAGTATTTT. Translation gives CASREGLADTDTQYF.

This clone was observed a single time. This chain links TRBV25-1 with TRBJ1-3; D might be TRBD1 (5 bases). Germline-derived CDR1 and CDR2 are MGHDK and SYGVNS. This CDR3 comprises 17 residues. V was shortened by 0 bases and J by 7 bases, with 19 bases between the two germline ends. CDR3 sequence (DNA): TGTGCCAGCAGTGAATACAGCGGCATGGCGGGGGAGAACACCATATATTTT. Its protein product is CASSEYSGMAGENTIYF.

This chain links TRBV28 with TRBJ2-4; D possibly corresponds to TRBD1 (6 bases). The CDR3 length is 14 residues. Trimming left V 5 bases short and J 2 bases short, with 10 bases between. Germline CDR1 MDHEN, CDR2 SYDVKM. The CDR3 bases are TGTGCCAGCAGTCCCGGACAGACCAAAAACATTCAGTACTTC. Translated, it gives CASSPGQTKNIQYF.

This chain uses TRBV5-6 with TRBJ2-5; a possible D gene is TRBD1 (5 bases). Trimming left V 0 bases short and J 5 bases short, with 8 bases between. Germline lookup yields CDR1 SGHDT and CDR2 YYEEEE. The CDR3 covers 13 residues. The CDR3 loop is CASSLDRTETQYF. For the CDR3, the DNA is TGTGCCAGCAGCTTGGACAGGACGGAGACCCAGTACTTC.

V is TRBV11-2 and J is TRBJ2-1; 8 nucleotides match TRBD2. The CDR3 contains 15 residues. V lost 3 bases to trimming and J lost 4 bases; unmatched junction nucleotides: 5. CDR1 is SGHAT, CDR2 FQNNGV, per germline. CDR3 in DNA: TGTGCCAGCAGCTTCGCGGGGGGAAGGTACAATGAGCAGTTCTTC. Its translation is CASSFAGGRYNEQFF.

Only a few counts were recorded for this clone. V and J are TRBV13 and TRBJ1-3, with a weak D call TRBD1 (5 bases). V was pared by 5 bases and J by 0 bases, with 14 bases between. Germline values: CDR1 PRHDT, CDR2 FYEKMQ (reference sequence). This CDR3 has 16 residues. This chain's CDR3 is CASSTYGGLSGNTIYF. DNA for the CDR3: TGTGCCAGCAGCACTTACGGGGGACTCTCTGGAAACACCATATATTTT.

The rearrangement joins TRBV6-4 to TRBJ2-7; D is possibly TRBD1 (5 bases). V was pared by 4 bases and J by 7 bases, with 14 bases between. CDR1 and CDR2 from the germline V gene are MRHNA and SNTAGT. This CDR3 region has 13 residues. CDR3 nucleotides: TGTGCCAGCAGTGGTCAGGGCCTTAGGGAGCAGTACTTC. Its protein product is CASSGQGLREQYF.

V and J are TRBV19 and TRBJ1-1, with 8 bases identical to TRBD1. J lost 9 bases, V lost 10 bases, and 13 bases had no gene match. The CDR3 spans 13 residues. Germline V lookup: CDR1 LNHDA, CDR2 SQIVND (reference sequence). This CDR3 reads CATTPRQGTQAFF. As DNA, the CDR3 is TGTGCCACCACCCCTCGACAGGGGACCCAAGCTTTCTTT.

With regard to this clone: Other DNA sequences from this sample encode an identical CDR3 as well. The chain employs TRBV5-6 and TRBJ1-5, with D possibly being TRBD1 (5 bases). The CDR3 sequence is 14 residues long. V was clipped by 0 bases and J by 4 bases, with 8 bases between them. CDR1 and CDR2 from the germline V gene are SGHDT and YYEEEE. CDR3 residues: CASSLAGGNQPQHF. The DNA of the CDR3 is TGTGCCAGCAGCTTGGCCGGGGGGAATCAGCCCCAGCATTTT.

Only a few counts were recorded for this clone. The chain links TRBV11-3 to TRBJ2-7, with D tentatively TRBD1 (6 bases). This CDR3 is built from 11 residues. V shed 4 bases and J shed 7 bases, with 8 bases lying between them. The V gene's germline CDR1 is SGHNT and CDR2 YENEEA. CDR3 region: CASSYREEQYF. In nucleotides, the CDR3 is TGTGCCAGCAGCTACAGGGAGGAGCAGTACTTC.

This chain joins TRBV7-9 and TRBJ2-7, with D possibly matching TRBD1 (6 bases). Trimming took 3 bases from V and 4 from J, leaving 16 bases between them. Germline CDR1 reads SEHNR; CDR2 reads FQNEAQ (reference sequence). This CDR3 has 15 residues. The CDR3 here is CASSLGAALNYEQYF. The DNA for the CDR3 is TGTGCCAGCAGCTTGGGGGCAGCCCTCAATTACGAGCAGTACTTC.

The rearrangement links TRBV4-1 to TRBJ2-1, with a possible D match to TRBD2 (6 bases). The CDR3 contains 16 residues. From germline, CDR1 is MGHRA and CDR2 YSYEKL. V was shortened by 0 bases and J by 7 bases, with 16 bases between the two germline ends. CDR3 amino acids: CASSQEGQGGGNEQFF. CDR3 sequence (DNA): TGCGCCAGCAGCCAAGAAGGGCAGGGTGGGGGGAATGAGCAGTTCTTC.

V usage is TRBV10-3 and J usage is TRBJ2-2; TRBD1 is a possible D gene (6 bases). The germline gives CDR1 ENHRY, CDR2 SYGVKD. CDR3 length: 15 amino acids. The V end was cut by 5 bases, the J end by 4 bases, with 14 bases between. CDR3 amino acids: CAISTGTHFTGELFF. In nucleotides, the CDR3 is TGTGCCATCAGTACCGGGACACACTTCACCGGGGAGCTGTTTTTT.

The genes are TRBV4-1 and TRBJ2-7, with 9 bases that match TRBD2. V lost 5 bases to trimming and J lost 3 bases; unmatched junction nucleotides: 2. This CDR3 spans 13 amino acids. CDR1 is MGHRA, CDR2 YSYEKL, per germline. The CDR3: CASSFSGGYEQYF. The CDR3 nucleotides read TGCGCCAGCAGCTTTAGCGGGGGCTACGAGCAGTACTTC.

The rearrangement uses TRBV4-2 and TRBJ2-7; TRBD1 matches 9 bases. CDR3 length: 11 residues. Looked up from germline, CDR1 is LGHNA and CDR2 is YNFKEQ. The V gene end was trimmed by 11 bases and the J gene end by 4 bases; junction bases not matched to a gene: 3. Here the CDR3 DNA reads TGTGCCGCCGGGACAGGGTACGAGCAGTACTTC. This encodes CAAGTGYEQYF.

This clone was picked up a small number of times. The J gene is TRBJ1-5, the V gene TRBV7-2; D remains unclear. The CDR3 sequence is 16 residues long. Looked up from germline, CDR1 is SGHTA and CDR2 is FQGNSA. V was cut by 1 base and J by 4 bases, with 14 bases left in between. CDR3 region: CASSLGTSGWNQPQHF. The CDR3 DNA is TGTGCCAGCAGCTTAGGGACTTCAGGATGGAATCAGCCCCAGCATTTT.